Sequencing of this TCR beta chain was carried out in a study of OX40 agonist ivuxolimab in advanced cancers. Measured with immunoSEQ multiplex PCR; TCRdb has only the in-frame clones, and not every one. In the table there are about 45,000 clones, around nine tenths of which are singletons. This clone occurred a few times. Its antigen is undetermined. The study's findings and limits: Researchers report that CD8+ T cells had, on average, more expanded clones than CD4+.

Germline-derived CDR1 and CDR2 are SGHTA and FQGNSA. Trimming cost V 1 base and J 7 bases, with 22 bases left between them. The CDR3 is 17 amino acids. The starting material was CD4+ or CD8+ T cells sorted from blood, obtained in a trial of the OX40 agonist ivuxolimab. The receptor comes from an adult with an advanced solid tumor such as melanoma, head and neck, liver or kidney cancer. The chain is built from TRBV7-2 and TRBJ2-5; D possibly matches TRBD1 or TRBD2 (5 bases each). The CDR3 loop reads CASSLGTRAGSGRTQYF. DNA of the CDR3: TGTGCCAGCAGCTTAGGGACCAGGGCCGGAAGCGGTCGGACCCAGTACTTC.